Included here is one T cell receptor beta chain sequence, with context. These data originate in a study of technical replicates of blood from several donors. The length of the CDR3 is 14 residues. Looked up from germline, CDR1 is SQVTM and CDR2 is ANQGSEA. V lost 1 base and J lost 4, with 13 bases in between. TCRdb keeps only in-frame clones here, not all; method: immunoSEQ multiplex PCR. The data hold about 83,000 clones, with roughly 94% observed a single time. The specimen was T cells isolated from PBMCs. The chain carries TRBV29-1 and TRBJ1-2, with TRBD1 as a possible D gene (5 bases). The clonotype was recovered from a human donor in good health. The CDR3 loop reads CSVEVGRGSYGYTF. In DNA form, the CDR3 reads TGCAGCGTTGAAGTGGGAAGGGGATCCTATGGCTACACCTTC. The whole variable domain, remainder taken from reference TRBV29-1 and TRBJ1-2, is SAVISQKPSRDICQRGTSLTIQCQVDSQVTMMFWYRQQPGQSLTLIATANQGSEATYESGFVIDKFPISRPNLTFSTLTVSNMSPEDSSIYLCSVEVGRGSYGYTFGSGTRLTVV.